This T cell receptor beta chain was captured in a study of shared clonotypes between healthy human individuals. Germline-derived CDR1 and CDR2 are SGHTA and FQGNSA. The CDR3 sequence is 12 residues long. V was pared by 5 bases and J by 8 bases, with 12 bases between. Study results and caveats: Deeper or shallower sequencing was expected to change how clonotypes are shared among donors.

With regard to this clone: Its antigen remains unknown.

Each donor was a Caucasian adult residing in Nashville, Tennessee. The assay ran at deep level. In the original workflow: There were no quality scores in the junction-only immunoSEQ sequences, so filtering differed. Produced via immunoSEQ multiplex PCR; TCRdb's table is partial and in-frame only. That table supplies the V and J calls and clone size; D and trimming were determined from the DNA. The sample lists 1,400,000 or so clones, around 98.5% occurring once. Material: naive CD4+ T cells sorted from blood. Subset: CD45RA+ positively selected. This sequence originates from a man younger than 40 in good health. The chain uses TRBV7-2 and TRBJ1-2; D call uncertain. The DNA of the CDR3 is TGTGCCAGCAGCCCATTCGGGAGAGGCTACACCTTC. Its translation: CASSPFGRGYTF.